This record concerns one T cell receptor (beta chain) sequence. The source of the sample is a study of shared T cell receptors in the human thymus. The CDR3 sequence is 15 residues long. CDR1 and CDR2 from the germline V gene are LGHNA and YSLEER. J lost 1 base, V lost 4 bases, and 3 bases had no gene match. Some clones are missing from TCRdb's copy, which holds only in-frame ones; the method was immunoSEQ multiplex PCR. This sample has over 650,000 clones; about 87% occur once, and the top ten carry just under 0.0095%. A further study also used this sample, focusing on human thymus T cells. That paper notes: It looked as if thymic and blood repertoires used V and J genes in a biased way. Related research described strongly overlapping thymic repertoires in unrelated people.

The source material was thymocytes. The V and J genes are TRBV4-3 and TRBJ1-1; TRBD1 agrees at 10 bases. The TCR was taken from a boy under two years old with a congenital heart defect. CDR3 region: CASSPGDRGNTEAFF. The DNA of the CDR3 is TGCGCCAGCAGCCCCGGGGACAGGGGGAACACTGAAGCTTTCTTT.